These T cell receptor beta chains were read from a single sample in a study of cytomegalovirus exposure and HLA in healthy donors. Profiling relied on immunoSEQ multiplex PCR, and the TCRdb table lists in-frame clones only, not all of them. In the table there are 160,000 or so clones, about four fifths of which are singletons. Source material: PBMCs. These receptors all come from a male donor in good health and CMV-seropositive. Each CDR3 is given with its conserved first and last residue. The order of the fields is V gene, D gene, CDR3 length, J gene, clone size, CDR3 protein, CDR3 DNA. A D gene is named only where the DNA matches it firmly. Size is stated for part of the rows, as once, few or many counts, or as a class when the clone is expanded.

TRBV5-1	.	14	TRBJ2-2	.	CASSLGGNTGELFF	TGCGCCAGCAGCTTGGGCGGGAACACCGGGGAGCTGTTTTTT
TRBV4-1	TRBD2	15	TRBJ2-7	.	CASRRTSGPLYEQYF	TGCGCCAGCAGACGGACTAGCGGGCCCTTATACGAGCAGTACTTC
TRBV28	TRBD2	16	TRBJ2-7	.	CASRPTTSGRYHEQYF	TGTGCCAGCAGACCTACGACTAGCGGGAGGTATCACGAGCAGTACTTC
TRBV19	.	15	TRBJ1-2	.	CASTPEQGANYGYTF	TGTGCCAGCACCCCGGAGCAGGGCGCTAACTATGGCTACACCTTC
TRBV29-1	.	14	TRBJ2-5	.	CSVGGRGGGETQYF	TGCAGCGTTGGAGGCAGGGGCGGAGGAGAGACCCAGTACTTC
TRBV28	.	14	TRBJ1-3	.	CASRGGGSGNTIYF	TGTGCCAGCAGGGGAGGGGGCTCTGGAAACACCATATATTTT
TRBV7-2	.	14	TRBJ1-5	.	CASSLDPGNQPQHF	TGTGCCAGCAGCTTAGATCCAGGCAATCAGCCCCAGCATTTT
TRBV19	.	15	TRBJ1-1	.	CASSSPRGGDTEAFF	TGTGCCAGTAGTTCCCCGCGGGGAGGGGACACTGAAGCTTTCTTT
TRBV6-5	.	16	TRBJ2-6	.	CASSYSTLAGANVLTF	TGTGCCAGCAGTTACTCGACTCTCGCTGGGGCCAACGTCCTGACTTTC
TRBV5-8	.	13	TRBJ1-1	.	CASSSQGNTEAFF	TGTGCCAGCAGCTCACAGGGGAACACTGAAGCTTTCTTT
TRBV5-4	.	16	TRBJ1-2	once	CASSLLNDLKVNGYTF	TGTGCCAGCAGCTTGCTCAACGACTTGAAAGTCAATGGCTACACCTTC
TRBV7-2	TRBD1	17	TRBJ2-5	.	CASSVGLTGTAQETQYF	TGTGCCAGCAGCGTCGGCCTGACCGGGACAGCTCAAGAGACCCAGTACTTC
TRBV27	.	13	TRBJ2-7	.	CASSLSIPGEQYF	TGTGCCAGCAGTTTATCGATTCCGGGCGAGCAGTACTTC
TRBV6-4	.	14	TRBJ2-3	.	CASSDRGSTDTQYF	TGTGCCAGCAGTGACAGGGGAAGCACAGATACGCAGTATTTT
TRBV6-1	.	13	TRBJ2-7	.	CASSEGTNYEQYF	TGTGCCAGCAGTGAAGGAACTAACTACGAGCAGTACTTC
TRBV25-1	TRBD1	16	TRBJ1-4	.	CASSEGSGQLNEKLFF	TGTGCCAGCAGTGAGGGGTCGGGACAGCTTAATGAAAAACTGTTTTTT
TRBV30	.	13	TRBJ1-6	few	CAWRLQGTSPLHF	TGTGCCTGGAGGTTACAGGGCACTTCACCCCTCCACTTT
TRBV27	TRBD1	14	TRBJ2-3	.	CASAEGALPDTQYF	TGTGCCAGCGCCGAGGGGGCACTCCCCGATACGCAGTATTTT
TRBV19	.	15	TRBJ1-1	.	CASSTTGHFNTEAFF	TGTGCCAGTAGTACAACGGGTCACTTCAACACTGAAGCTTTCTTT
TRBV6-1	TRBD2	17	TRBJ2-7	.	CASSEIGLAGSSYEQYF	TGTGCCAGCAGTGAAATTGGACTAGCCGGTAGCTCCTACGAGCAGTACTTC
TRBV5-1	.	14	TRBJ1-1	.	CASSYTVVGTEAFF	TGCGCCAGCAGCTATACAGTGGTGGGCACTGAAGCTTTCTTT
TRBV18	TRBD1	16	TRBJ1-3	few	CASSLGQGASGNTIYF	TGTGCCAGCTCACTTGGACAGGGGGCTAGTGGAAACACCATATATTTT
TRBV6-6	.	15	TRBJ2-1	.	CASSLGGQGWNEQFF	TGTGCCAGCAGTTTAGGCGGGCAGGGGTGGAATGAGCAGTTCTTC
TRBV6-5	TRBD2	13	TRBJ2-7	.	CATRWGGSYEQYF	TGTGCCACCCGTTGGGGGGGTTCCTACGAGCAGTACTTC
TRBV2	.	13	TRBJ2-1	.	CASSLQSYNEQFF	TGTGCCAGCTCCCTACAGTCTTACAATGAGCAGTTCTTC
TRBV27	.	16	TRBJ2-3	few	CASSLLGDVKADTQYF	TGTGCCAGCAGTTTATTAGGGGATGTTAAAGCAGATACGCAGTATTTT
TRBV20-1	.	11	TRBJ1-2	.	CSATSFYGYTF	TGCAGTGCTACGAGCTTTTATGGCTACACCTTC
TRBV5-4	.	16	TRBJ1-1	.	CASSFRGGRLNTEAFF	TGTGCCAGCAGTTTTAGGGGGGGACGGTTGAACACTGAAGCTTTCTTT
TRBV5-5	.	14	TRBJ2-7	.	CASSLVGVGYEQYF	TGTGCCAGCAGCTTGGTAGGGGTCGGCTACGAGCAGTACTTC
TRBV6-1	TRBD1	16	TRBJ1-2	few	CASSETGTGWPYGYTF	TGTGCCAGCAGTGAAACGGGGACAGGTTGGCCCTATGGCTACACCTTC
TRBV7-6	.	15	TRBJ1-1	.	CASSLGVGGMTEAFF	TGTGCCAGCAGCTTAGGGGTGGGGGGGATGACTGAAGCTTTCTTT
TRBV11-2	.	13	TRBJ1-6	.	CASSLAPRSPLHF	TGTGCCAGCAGCTTAGCACCGCGATCACCCCTCCACTTT
TRBV6-5	TRBD1	14	TRBJ1-1	.	CASSSGQGRYEAFF	TGTGCCAGCAGTTCGGGACAGGGGAGGTATGAAGCTTTCTTT
TRBV5-4	TRBD1	14	TRBJ1-6	few	CASSWDRVNSPLHF	TGTGCCAGCAGCTGGGACAGGGTAAATTCACCCCTCCACTTT
TRBV7-9	.	14	TRBJ1-1	.	CASSFLSDNTEAFF	TGTGCCAGCAGCTTCTTGTCAGATAACACTGAAGCTTTCTTT
TRBV28	.	13	TRBJ2-5	.	CASILPGGKTQYF	TGTGCCAGCATCCTCCCTGGGGGGAAGACCCAGTACTTC
TRBV18	.	15	TRBJ1-2	once	CASSPPYQGKDGYTF	TGTGCCAGCTCACCACCGTACCAGGGAAAGGATGGCTACACCTTC
TRBV5-1	TRBD1	15	TRBJ1-4	.	CASTKGTGGGEKLFF	TGCGCCAGCACCAAAGGGACAGGGGGTGGTGAAAAACTGTTTTTT
TRBV4-3	TRBD1	15	TRBJ1-5	.	CASSPETGTDQPQHF	TGCGCCAGCAGCCCCGAGACAGGGACAGATCAGCCCCAGCATTTT
TRBV19	TRBD2	18	TRBJ2-3	.	CASSMATSGGPSTDTQYF	TGTGCCAGTAGTATGGCGACTAGCGGGGGGCCTAGCACAGATACGCAGTATTTT
TRBV11-2	TRBD2	19	TRBJ2-6	.	CASRHYTGTIIGRANGLTF	TGTGCCAGCAGACATTATACCGGGACTATTATAGGGAGGGCCAACGGCCTGACTTTC
TRBV7-9	.	10	TRBJ1-1	.	CASSPLEAFF	TGTGCCAGCAGCCCCCTTGAAGCTTTCTTT
TRBV5-1	TRBD2	16	TRBJ2-1	.	CASSPGLAGVYNEQFF	TGCGCCAGCAGCCCGGGACTAGCGGGGGTTTACAATGAGCAGTTCTTC
TRBV28	TRBD2	16	TRBJ2-7	.	CASSPLAGALSYEQYF	TGTGCCAGCAGTCCGCTAGCGGGGGCCCTCTCCTACGAGCAGTACTTC
TRBV27	TRBD1	12	TRBJ1-1	.	CASSYRGAEAFF	TGTGCCAGCAGTTACAGGGGAGCTGAAGCTTTCTTT
TRBV7-2	TRBD1	17	TRBJ2-3	.	CASSNQSGTVFTDTQYF	TGTGCCAGCAGCAATCAATCCGGGACAGTTTTCACAGATACGCAGTATTTT